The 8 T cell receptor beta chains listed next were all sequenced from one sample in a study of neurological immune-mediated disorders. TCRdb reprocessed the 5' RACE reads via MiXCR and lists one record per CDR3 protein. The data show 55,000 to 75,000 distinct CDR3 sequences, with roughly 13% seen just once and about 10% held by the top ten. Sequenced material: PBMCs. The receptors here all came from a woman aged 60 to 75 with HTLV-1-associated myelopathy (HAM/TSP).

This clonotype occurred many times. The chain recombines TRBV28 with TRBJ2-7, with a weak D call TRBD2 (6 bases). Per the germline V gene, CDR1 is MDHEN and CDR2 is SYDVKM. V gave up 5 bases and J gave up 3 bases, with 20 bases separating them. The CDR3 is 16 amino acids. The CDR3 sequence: CASSPTLGTENYEQYF. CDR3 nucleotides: TGTGCCAGCAGTCCAACTCTCGGGACTGAAAACTACGAGCAGTACTTC.

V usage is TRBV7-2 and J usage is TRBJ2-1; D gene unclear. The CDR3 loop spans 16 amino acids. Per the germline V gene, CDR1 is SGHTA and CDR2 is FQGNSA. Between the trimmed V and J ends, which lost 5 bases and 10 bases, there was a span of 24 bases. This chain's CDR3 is CASSVHLSLGSQEQFF. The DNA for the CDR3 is TGTGCCAGCAGCGTCCATTTAAGTCTCGGCTCCCAAGAGCAGTTCTTC.

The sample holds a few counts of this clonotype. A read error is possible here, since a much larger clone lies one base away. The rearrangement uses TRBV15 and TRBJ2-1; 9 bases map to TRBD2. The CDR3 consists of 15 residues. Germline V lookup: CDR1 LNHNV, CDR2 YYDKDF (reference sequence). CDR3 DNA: TGTGCCACCAACAGAGATTTGGCGGGAGGGAATGAGCAGTTCTTC. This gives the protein CATNRDLAGGNEQFF.

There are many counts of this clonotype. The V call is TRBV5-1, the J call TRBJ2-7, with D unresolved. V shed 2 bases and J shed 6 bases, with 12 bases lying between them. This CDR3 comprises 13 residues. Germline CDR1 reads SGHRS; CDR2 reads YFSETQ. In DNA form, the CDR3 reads TGCGCCAGCAGCTTCGAAGGGCCTGGCGAGCAGTACTTC. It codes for CASSFEGPGEQYF.

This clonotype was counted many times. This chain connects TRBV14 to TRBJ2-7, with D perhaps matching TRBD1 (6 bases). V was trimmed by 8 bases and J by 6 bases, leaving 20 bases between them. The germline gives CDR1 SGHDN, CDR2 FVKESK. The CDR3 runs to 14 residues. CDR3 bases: TGTGCCAGCTCCCCACGGGCAGGGGTCTGCGAGCAGTACTTC. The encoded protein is CASSPRAGVCEQYF. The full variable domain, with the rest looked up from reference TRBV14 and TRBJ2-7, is EAGVTQFPSHSVIEKGQTVTLRCDPISGHDNLYWYRRVMGKEIKFLLHFVKESKQDESGMPNNRFLAERTGGTYSTLKVQPAELEDSGVYFCASSPRAGVCEQYFGPGTRLTVT.

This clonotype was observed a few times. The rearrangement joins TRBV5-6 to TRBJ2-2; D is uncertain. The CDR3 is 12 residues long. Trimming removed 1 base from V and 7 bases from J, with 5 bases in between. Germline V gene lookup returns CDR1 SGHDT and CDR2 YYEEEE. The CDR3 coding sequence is TGTGCCAGCAGCTTGTCAGGCGGGGAGCTGTTTTTT. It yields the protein CASSLSGGELFF.

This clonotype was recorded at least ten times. DNA of the CDR3: TGTGCCATCAGCGGAGCGGGAGGATCCTACGAGCAGTACTTC. Its protein product is CAISGAGGSYEQYF. This chain uses TRBV10-3 with TRBJ2-7, with TRBD2 matching over 9 bases. The CDR3 covers 14 residues. Germline lookup yields CDR1 ENHRY and CDR2 SYGVKD. Trimming took 6 bases from V and 1 from J; bases not matched to a gene: 4.

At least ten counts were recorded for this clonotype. The CDR3 bases are TGTGCCAGCAGCCCGGCAGGGGAAGCCTACAATGAGCAGTTCTTC. Amino acids: CASSPAGEAYNEQFF. The chain is built from TRBV7-2 and TRBJ2-1, with a possible D match to TRBD1 (6 bases). Between the trimmed V and J ends, which lost 5 bases and 2 bases, there was a span of 13 bases. The germline V gene has CDR1 SGHTA and CDR2 FQGNSA. The CDR3 length is 15 residues.